These T cell receptor beta chains were read from a single sample in a study of patients and donors after allogeneic stem cell transplantation. TCRdb used MiXCR to reprocess the RT-PCR reads, holding one entry per CDR3 protein. The sample lists some 160,000 distinct CDR3 sequences; 20% to 25% were seen once. Sequenced: blood, either unsorted or a sorted T cell fraction (not recorded which). Receptors were obtained from a human donor who was either an allogeneic HSCT recipient or a stem cell or donor lymphocyte infusion donor (not recorded which). It is not recorded whose cells these are; they may come from a transplant donor. Each CDR3 is given with its conserved first and last residue. D genes are given only for firm matches. Some rows have no size entry. The others give once, few or many, or a class for an expanded clone.

>few|TRBJ2-1|TRBD2|TRBV12-3/TRBV12-4
TGTGCCAGCAGTTCGGGACTAGCGGGAGGGTATGAGCAGTTCTTC
CASSSGLAGGYEQFF
>-|TRBJ1-1|-|TRBV7-9
TGTGCCAGCAGCTTAGTTGAACCCTACCCCCCTGAAGCTTTCTTT
CASSLVEPYPPEAFF
>-|TRBJ2-2|TRBD2|TRBV19
TGTGCCAGTAGTCAGCTGACACCGGGACTAGCGGGGGAGCTGTTTTTT
CASSQLTPGLAGELFF
>few|TRBJ2-5|-|TRBV2
TGTGCCAGCAGCAAGGATGGGGGAGAGACCCAGTACTTC
CASSKDGGETQYF
>many|TRBJ1-1|-|TRBV16
TGTGCCAGCAGCCAAAGCGGGGTGGGGAACACTGAAGCTTTCTTT
CASSQSGVGNTEAFF
>-|TRBJ2-7|TRBD2|TRBV3-1
TGTGCCAGCAGCCAGGGGCTAGCGGGGGACTACGAGCAGTACTTC
CASSQGLAGDYEQYF
>few|TRBJ2-1|TRBD2|TRBV9
TGTGCCAGCAGCCTTAAATCGACTAGCGGGACCCCCCAGTTCTTC
CASSLKSTSGTPQFF
>-|TRBJ1-1|-|TRBV7-2
TGTGCCAGCAGCTTAAGATTTGGGGGGCAAACTGAAGCTTTCTTT
CASSLRFGGQTEAFF
>few|TRBJ1-1|-|TRBV3-1
TGTGCCAGCAGCCAAGATCTGCCGGTAAAAGCTTTCTTT
CASSQDLPVKAFF
>-|TRBJ2-3|-|TRBV12-3/TRBV12-4
TGTGCCAGCAGTTGGGCTCCGGGCAATAGTCCGCATACGCAGTATTTT
CASSWAPGNSPHTQYF